This T cell receptor beta chain was found in a study of PD-L1 blockade in urothelial cancer. Study-level background: Patients' atezolizumab regimen, 1,200 mg intravenously every 3 weeks, began in the mid-2010s. It was at 3 weeks (second dose) and 6 weeks after treatment start that blood was analyzed.

Each PCR contained spiked-in synthetic TCR analog templates. Profiled with immunoSEQ multiplex PCR; TCRdb holds only in-frame clones, not every one. The top ten clones hold roughly 5.7% of a sample with roughly 74,000 clones, about nine tenths of them seen once. The length of the CDR3 is 15 residues. The junction had 10 bases not matched to a gene; V was cut back by 3 bases and J by 5 bases. Germline V lookup: CDR1 GTSNPN, CDR2 SVGIG (reference sequence). The sequences come from PBMCs, collected around atezolizumab (anti-PD-L1) treatment. This clonotype was sampled from a woman aged 70-85 years with urothelial cancer. The J gene is TRBJ2-1, the V gene TRBV30, with 7 bases that match TRBD2. CDR3 protein: CAWRTYGGGNNEQFF. The DNA of the CDR3 is TGTGCCTGGAGGACCTACGGGGGAGGGAACAATGAGCAGTTCTTC.